Sequencing of this T cell receptor (beta chain) was carried out in a study of CD8 T cells in ankylosing spondylitis. With regard to this clonotype: What it recognizes is unknown.

As the method for making TCR beta libraries, quantitative 5'-RACE with molecular barcodes was used. TCRdb ran MiXCR on the 5' RACE reads and lists one entry per CDR3 protein. This sample yields about 390,000 distinct CDR3 sequences, of which around 24% are seen a single time; about 17% belongs to the top ten. Study results and limitations: A TCR beta motif of several highly homologous variants appeared characteristic of ankylosing spondylitis blood. Clones tied to disease were said to be significantly enriched in matched ankylosing spondylitis synovial fluid.

Germline assignment: CDR1 ENHRY and CDR2 SYGVKD. This CDR3 contains 16 residues. Trimming shortened V by 6 bases and J by 1 base, and 18 bases separated the two germline ends. This receptor was taken from a male donor with ankylosing spondylitis. Sequencing input: blood, either unsorted or a sorted T cell fraction (not recorded which). V and J are TRBV10-3 and TRBJ1-1; TRBD1 is a possible D gene (6 bases). DNA for the CDR3: TGTGCCATCAGCGCCCTTGAGGGGGGCACGAACACTGAAGCTTTCTTT. Protein sequence: CAISALEGGTNTEAFF.